This TCR beta chain was observed in a study of Graves' ophthalmopathy and Graves' hyperthyroidism. Study results and caveats: In blood, most expanded thyroid clonotypes above 0.001 frequency were also detected.

In the case of this clonotype: Its antigen is not known.

For repertoire sequencing, the TCR beta CDR3 regions were amplified from RNA transcripts. HTBI primers were used in a first-round RT-PCR, which preceded a second-round multiplex PCR. TCRdb itself ran the multiplex PCR reads through MiXCR, one entry per CDR3 protein. The sample has around 470,000 distinct CDR3 sequences, roughly 14% seen once; the top ten hold more than 8.5%. The sample consisted of blood. This TCR was recovered from a woman in her 30s with Graves' ophthalmopathy.

The CDR3 region is CASSMTNLAGELFF. The DNA of the CDR3 is TGTGCCAGTAGTATGACGAATCTGGCCGGGGAGCTGTTTTTT. The chain is built from TRBV19 and TRBJ2-2; D gene unclear. This CDR3 has 14 amino acids. Germline V gene lookup returns CDR1 LNHDA and CDR2 SQIVND (reference sequence). Trimming removed 3 bases from V and 6 bases from J, with 11 bases in between.